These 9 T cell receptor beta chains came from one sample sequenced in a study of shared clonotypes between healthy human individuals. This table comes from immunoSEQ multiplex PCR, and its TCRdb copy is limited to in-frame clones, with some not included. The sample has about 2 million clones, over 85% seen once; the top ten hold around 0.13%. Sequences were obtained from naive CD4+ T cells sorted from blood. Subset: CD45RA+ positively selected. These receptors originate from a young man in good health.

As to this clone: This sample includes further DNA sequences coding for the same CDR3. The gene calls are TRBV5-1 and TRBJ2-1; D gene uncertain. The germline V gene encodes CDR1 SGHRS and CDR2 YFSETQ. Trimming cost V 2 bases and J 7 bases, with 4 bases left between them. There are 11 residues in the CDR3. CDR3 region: CASSFRNEQFF. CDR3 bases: TGCGCCAGCAGCTTCCGGAATGAGCAGTTCTTC. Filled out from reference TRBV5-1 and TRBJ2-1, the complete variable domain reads KAGVTQTPRYLIKTRGQQVTLSCSPISGHRSVSWYQQTPGQGLQFLFEYFSETQRNKGNFPGRFSGRQFSNSRSEMNVSTLELGDSALYLCASSFRNEQFFGPGTRLTVL.

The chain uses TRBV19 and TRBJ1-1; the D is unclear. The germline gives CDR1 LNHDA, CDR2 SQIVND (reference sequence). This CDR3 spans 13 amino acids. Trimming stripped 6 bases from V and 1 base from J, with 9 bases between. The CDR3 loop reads CASRKTENTEAFF. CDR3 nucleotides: TGTGCCAGTAGGAAAACGGAGAACACTGAAGCTTTCTTT.

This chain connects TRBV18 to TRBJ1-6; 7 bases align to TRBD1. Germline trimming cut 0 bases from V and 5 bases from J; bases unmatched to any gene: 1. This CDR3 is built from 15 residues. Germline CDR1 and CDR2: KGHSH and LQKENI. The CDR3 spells CASSPPGTDNSPLHF. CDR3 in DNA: TGTGCCAGCTCACCACCCGGGACAGATAATTCACCCCTCCACTTT.

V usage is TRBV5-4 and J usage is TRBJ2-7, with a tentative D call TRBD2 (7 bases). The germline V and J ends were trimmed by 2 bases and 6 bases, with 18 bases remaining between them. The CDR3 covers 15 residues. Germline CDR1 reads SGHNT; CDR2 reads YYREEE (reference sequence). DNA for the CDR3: TGTGCCAGCAGCTTAGAGTTGGGGGGGCGAGGCGAGCAGTACTTC. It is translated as CASSLELGGRGEQYF.

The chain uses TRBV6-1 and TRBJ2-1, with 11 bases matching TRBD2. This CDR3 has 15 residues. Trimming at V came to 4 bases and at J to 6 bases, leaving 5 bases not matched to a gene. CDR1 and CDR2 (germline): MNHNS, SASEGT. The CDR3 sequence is CASSGGTSGSNEQFF. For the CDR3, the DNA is TGTGCCAGCAGTGGGGGGACTAGCGGATCCAATGAGCAGTTCTTC.

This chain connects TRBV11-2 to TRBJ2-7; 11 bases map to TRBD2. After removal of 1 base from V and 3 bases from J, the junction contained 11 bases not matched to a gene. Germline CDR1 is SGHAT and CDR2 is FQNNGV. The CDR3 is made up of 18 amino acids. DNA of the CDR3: TGTGCCAGCAGCTTAGTCCATTACTCCCTAGCGGGGGGCTACGAGCAGTACTTC. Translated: CASSLVHYSLAGGYEQYF.

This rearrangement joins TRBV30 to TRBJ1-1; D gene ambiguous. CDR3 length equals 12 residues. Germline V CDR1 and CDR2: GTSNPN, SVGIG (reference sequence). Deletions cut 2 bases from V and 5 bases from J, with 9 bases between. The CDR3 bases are TGTGCCTGGAGTACGGCAAGGACTGAAGCTTTCTTT. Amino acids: CAWSTARTEAFF.

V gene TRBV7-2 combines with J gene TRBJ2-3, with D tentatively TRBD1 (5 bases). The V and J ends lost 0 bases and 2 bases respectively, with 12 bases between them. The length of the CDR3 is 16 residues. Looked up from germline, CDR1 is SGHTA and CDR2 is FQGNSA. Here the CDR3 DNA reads TGTGCCAGCAGCTTAGCGGGCAGGGTTTTCACAGATACGCAGTATTTT. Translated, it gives CASSLAGRVFTDTQYF.

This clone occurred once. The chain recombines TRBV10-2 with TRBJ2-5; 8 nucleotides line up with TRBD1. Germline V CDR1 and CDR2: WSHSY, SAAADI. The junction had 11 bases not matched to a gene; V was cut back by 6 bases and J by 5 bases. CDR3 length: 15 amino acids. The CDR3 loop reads CASRRTGRSGETQYF. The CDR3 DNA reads TGCGCCAGCAGAAGGACAGGGAGGTCAGGGGAGACCCAGTACTTC.